This T cell receptor beta chain was identified in a study of CD4 T cells in relation to SARS-CoV-2 and coronaviruses (dated by TCRdb to the early 2020s). With respect to the entire study: In the ViraFEST assay, PBMCs were cultured with antigen for nine to ten days, after which TCR beta CDR3s were sequenced to identify clonal expansions specific to the antigen. An HIV-1 Nef peptide pool or a no-peptide culture served as the negative reference condition. Using patient-derived lymphoblastoid cell lines, the shared crossreactive spike epitopes were mapped to their HLA restriction. Memory CD4+ T cell crossreactivity between SARS-CoV-2 and common cold coronavirus spike proteins was assessed at the TCR clonotype level in the study. The Adaptive Biotechnologies TCR-sequencing kit was used to sequence samples from a few pre-COVID donors and the naive versus memory experiments, whereas other data were Illumina-based. A different, Illumina-based TCR-beta assay was used to sequence expansion assays from other donors in the study. The research as a whole found: Because no donor provided both pre-pandemic and post-infection samples, tracing the source of pre-existing responses was limited. Crossreactivity analysis was centred on spike protein, so crossreactivity against other viral proteins was not assessed. Compared with monoreactive clones, crossreactive clones had significantly weaker SARS-CoV-2-driven expansion, a result consistent with antigenic imprinting. Small numbers of patients and of tested TCRs were a limitation of the study. In around two thirds of donors, memory CD4+ clonotypes turned up that crossrecognized SARS-CoV-2 and at least one common cold coronavirus spike.

CD4+ T cells from unexposed donors were collected before the COVID-19 pandemic (2011-2018). After around eleven days of culture, CD4+ T cells were isolated with the EasySep CD4+ T cell isolation kit. As cell number allowed, CD4+ T cells from unexposed donors were tested for reactivity to SARS-CoV-2 S and N and to four common cold coronavirus spike pools. Each well received two million PBMCs, cultured in IMDM supplemented with about 5.4% human AB serum and around 9 IU/ml IL-2. Half of the culture medium was replaced with fresh IL-2-containing medium on days 3 and 7. Each peptide culture condition was generally run in triplicate replicate wells. Leukapheresis product for the unexposed donors was purchased commercially. PBMCs were isolated from leukapheresis product or whole blood by Ficoll-Paque PLUS gradient centrifugation. PBMCs were either cryopreserved at -140°C or used fresh in the expansion assay. The QIAamp Micro DNA Kit was used to extract genomic DNA from the CD4+ T cells.

About this clone: The antigen it recognizes is unknown. The input lacks base qualities; no much larger clone sits a single base away.

Library preparation employed the immunoSEQ multiplex PCR assay. In the original analysis: Preprocessing removed nonproductive sequences and CDR3s not starting with C, not ending with F or W, or shorter than 7 amino acids. The MANAFEST web app identified antigen-specific clonotypes based on expansion compared with the reference and other culture wells. To be counted as positive, a clone had to show significant expansion compared with the reference culture, at an FDR below 0.05, in 2 of 3 replicate wells. A further requirement for positive clones was significant expansion compared with all other tandem wells, along with an odds ratio above 5. CDR3 homology was measured as pairwise Levenshtein distance, computed with the stringdist R package after trimming three terminal residues from each end. Entries here come from immuneACCESS through TCRdb and include only in-frame sequences with V and J called. Some clones fail to appear in such tables; in the studies checked, an unresolved V gene covers under half of the shortfall, and the cause of the remainder is unknown. That table gives V, J and clone size, and the DNA gave D and trimming. Recorded for this sample are 15,000 to 20,000 clones; over 60% of them occurred a single time. Around 28% of the sample is in the top ten clones.

Based on the germline V gene, the CDR1 and CDR2 sequences are MDHEN and SYDVKM. The CDR3 starts with the cysteine, ends with the phenylalanine, and has 12 residues. The retained sequence is limited to the CDR3, 36 bases, with the frame set at the first base. V loses 2 bases of germline sequence and J loses 4 bases, and the interval between the two ends is 6 bases. The source material was CD4+ T cells from PBMCs, cultured in vitro. Recombination joined TRBV28 with TRBJ2-7; the D gene lacks a confident call. The receptor comes from a human donor in good health. In nucleotides, the sequence is TGTGCCAGCAGTTTAGTTTTTTACGAGCAGTACTTC. Its translation is CASSLVFYEQYF.